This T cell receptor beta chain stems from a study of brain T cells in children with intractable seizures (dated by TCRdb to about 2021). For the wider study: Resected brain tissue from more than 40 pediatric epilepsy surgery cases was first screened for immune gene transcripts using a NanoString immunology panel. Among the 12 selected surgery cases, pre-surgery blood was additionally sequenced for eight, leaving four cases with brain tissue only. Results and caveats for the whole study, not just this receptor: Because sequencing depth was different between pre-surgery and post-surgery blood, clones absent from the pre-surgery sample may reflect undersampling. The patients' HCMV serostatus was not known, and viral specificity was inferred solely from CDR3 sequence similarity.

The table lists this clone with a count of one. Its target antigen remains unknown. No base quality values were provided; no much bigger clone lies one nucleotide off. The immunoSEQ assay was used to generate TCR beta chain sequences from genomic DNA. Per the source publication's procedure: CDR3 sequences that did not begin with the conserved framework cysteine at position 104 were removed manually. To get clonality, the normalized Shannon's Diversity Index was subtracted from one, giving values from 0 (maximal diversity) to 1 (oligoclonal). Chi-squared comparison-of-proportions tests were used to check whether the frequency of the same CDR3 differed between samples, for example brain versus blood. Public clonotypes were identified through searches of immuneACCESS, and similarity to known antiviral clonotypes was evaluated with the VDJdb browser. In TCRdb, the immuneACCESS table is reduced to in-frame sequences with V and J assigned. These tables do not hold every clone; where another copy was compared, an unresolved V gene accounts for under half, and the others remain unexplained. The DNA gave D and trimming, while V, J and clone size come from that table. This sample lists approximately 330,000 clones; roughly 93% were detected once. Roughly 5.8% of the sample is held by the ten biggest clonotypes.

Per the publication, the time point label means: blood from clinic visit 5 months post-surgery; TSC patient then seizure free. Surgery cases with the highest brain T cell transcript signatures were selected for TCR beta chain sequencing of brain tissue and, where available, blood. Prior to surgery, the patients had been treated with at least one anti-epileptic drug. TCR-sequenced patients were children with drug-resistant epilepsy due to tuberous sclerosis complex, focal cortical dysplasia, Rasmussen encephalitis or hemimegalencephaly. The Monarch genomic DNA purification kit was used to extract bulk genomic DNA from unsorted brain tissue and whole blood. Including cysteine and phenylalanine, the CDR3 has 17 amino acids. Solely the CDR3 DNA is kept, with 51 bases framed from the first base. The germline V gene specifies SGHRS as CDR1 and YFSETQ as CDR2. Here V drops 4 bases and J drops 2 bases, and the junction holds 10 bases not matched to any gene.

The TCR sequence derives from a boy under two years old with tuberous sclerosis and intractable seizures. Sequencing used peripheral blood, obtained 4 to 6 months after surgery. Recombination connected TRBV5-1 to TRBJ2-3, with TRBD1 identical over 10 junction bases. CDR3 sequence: CASSPAPRQGATDTQYF. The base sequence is TGCGCCAGCAGCCCGGCACCGAGACAGGGGGCCACAGATACGCAGTATTTT.